The entry below gives a single TCR beta chain sequence along with its context. The sample belongs to a study of blood T cell repertoires in COVID-19. Trimming left V 5 bases short and J 0 bases short, with 14 bases between. Germline loops: CDR1 SEHNR, CDR2 FQNEAQ (reference sequence). The CDR3 runs 16 residues. The repertoire was sequenced with immunoSEQ multiplex PCR; TCRdb's copy has only in-frame clones and lacks some. The sample yields some 200,000 clones, 65% to 90% seen once. This TCR was recovered from a woman between 55 and 75 years old with acute COVID-19. The gene calls are TRBV7-9 and TRBJ1-5; D gene unclear. Sequenced material: PBMCs or T cells enriched from blood (not recorded which). CDR3 nucleotide sequence: TGTGCCAGCAGCGCGGCGACGTCGTATAGCAATCAGCCCCAGCATTTT. Translated, it gives CASSAATSYSNQPQHF.